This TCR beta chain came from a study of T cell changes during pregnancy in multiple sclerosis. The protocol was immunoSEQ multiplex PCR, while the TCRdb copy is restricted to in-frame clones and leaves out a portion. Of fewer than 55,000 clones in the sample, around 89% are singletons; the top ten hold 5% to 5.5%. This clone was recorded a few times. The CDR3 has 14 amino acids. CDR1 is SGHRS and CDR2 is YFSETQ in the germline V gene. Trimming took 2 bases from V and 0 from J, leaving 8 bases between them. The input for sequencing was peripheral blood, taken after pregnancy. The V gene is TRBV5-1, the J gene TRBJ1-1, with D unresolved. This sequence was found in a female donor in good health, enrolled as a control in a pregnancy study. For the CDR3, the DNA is TGCGCCAGCAGCTTTAACAGACTGAACACTGAAGCTTTCTTT. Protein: CASSFNRLNTEAFF.